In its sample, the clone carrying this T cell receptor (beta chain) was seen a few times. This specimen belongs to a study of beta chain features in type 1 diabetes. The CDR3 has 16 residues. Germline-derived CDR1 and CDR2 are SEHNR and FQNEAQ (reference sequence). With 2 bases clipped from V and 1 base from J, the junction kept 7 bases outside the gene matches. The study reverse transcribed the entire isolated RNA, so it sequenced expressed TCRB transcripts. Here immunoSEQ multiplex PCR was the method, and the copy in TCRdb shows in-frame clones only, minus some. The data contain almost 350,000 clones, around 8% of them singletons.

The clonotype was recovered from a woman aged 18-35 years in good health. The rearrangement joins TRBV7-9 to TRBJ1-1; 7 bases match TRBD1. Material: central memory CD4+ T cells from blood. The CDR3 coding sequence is TGTGCCAGCAGCTTACGCTCCCAGGGGGGGAACACTGAAGCTTTCTTT. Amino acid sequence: CASSLRSQGGNTEAFF.